In its sample, the clone carrying this T cell receptor beta chain was seen many times. This entry is derived from a study of T cells in Graves' hyperthyroidism and ophthalmopathy. Germline CDR1 is SGHTA and CDR2 is FQGNSA. V was cut by 4 bases and J by 4 bases, with 13 bases left in between. The CDR3 is 14 amino acids. Regions amplified from RNA transcripts were the TCR beta CDR3 regions. TCR CDR3 underwent first-round RT-PCR with the HTBI primer set. TCRdb redid the calling of the multiplex PCR reads with MiXCR, one entry per CDR3 protein. Of 350,000 to 450,000 distinct CDR3 sequences listed, roughly 17% are singletons.

Sequencing was done on a sample of blood. This clonotype originated in a woman aged 25 to 39 with Graves' hyperthyroidism that later progressed to Graves' ophthalmopathy. The gene calls are TRBV7-2 and TRBJ2-5; D is tentatively TRBD1 or TRBD2 (5 bases each). The CDR3 sequence is CASSSGSSGETQYF. In DNA form, the CDR3 reads TGTGCCAGCAGCTCAGGGAGTTCGGGAGAGACCCAGTACTTC.